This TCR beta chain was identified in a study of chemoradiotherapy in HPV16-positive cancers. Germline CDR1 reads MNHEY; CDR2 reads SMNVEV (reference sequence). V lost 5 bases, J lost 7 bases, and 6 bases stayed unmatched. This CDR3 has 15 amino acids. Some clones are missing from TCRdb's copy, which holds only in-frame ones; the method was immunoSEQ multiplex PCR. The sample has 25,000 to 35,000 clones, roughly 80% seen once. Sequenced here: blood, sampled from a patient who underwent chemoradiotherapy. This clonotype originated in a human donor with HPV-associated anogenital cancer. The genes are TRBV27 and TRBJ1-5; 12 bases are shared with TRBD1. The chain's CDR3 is CASSPGTGGRQPQHF. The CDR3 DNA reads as TGTGCCAGCAGTCCCGGGACAGGGGGCCGACAGCCCCAGCATTTT.